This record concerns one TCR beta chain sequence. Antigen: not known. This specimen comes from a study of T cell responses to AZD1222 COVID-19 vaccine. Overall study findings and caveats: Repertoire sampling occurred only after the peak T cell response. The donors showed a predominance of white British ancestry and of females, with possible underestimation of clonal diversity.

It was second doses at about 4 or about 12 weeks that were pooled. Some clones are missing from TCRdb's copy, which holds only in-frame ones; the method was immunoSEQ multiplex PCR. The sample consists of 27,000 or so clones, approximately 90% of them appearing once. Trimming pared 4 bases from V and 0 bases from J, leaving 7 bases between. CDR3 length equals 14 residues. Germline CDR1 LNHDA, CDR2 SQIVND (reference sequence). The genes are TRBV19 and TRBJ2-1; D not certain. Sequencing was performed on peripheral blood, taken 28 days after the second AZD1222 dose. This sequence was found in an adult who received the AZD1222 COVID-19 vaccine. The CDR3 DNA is TGTGCCAGTAGTAAAGAGAGCTCCTACAATGAGCAGTTCTTC. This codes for CASSKESSYNEQFF.